These T cell receptor beta chains were read from a single sample in a study of cytomegalovirus exposure and HLA in healthy donors. TCRdb's table, derived via immunoSEQ multiplex PCR, lists solely in-frame clones and lacks some. Among about 150,000 clones listed, around four fifths were seen once. The sample taken for sequencing was PBMCs. The source of these receptors is a boy between 2 and 10 years old in good health and CMV-seronegative. The CDR3 runs from the conserved cysteine through the conserved F or W. Fields, in order: J gene, V gene, CDR3 protein.

TRBJ1-4	TRBV6-6	CASSYRLVNNEKLFF
TRBJ2-7	TRBV28	CASSAQVSTGRPTYEQYF
TRBJ1-2	TRBV5-5	CASSLNGVNYGYTF
TRBJ2-1	TRBV29-1	CSVSDRGPDNEQFF
TRBJ2-2	TRBV7-9	CVQGLGTGELFF
TRBJ1-2	TRBV27	CASSFAGAGYGYTF
TRBJ1-3	TRBV28	CASSFTGGSGNTIYF
TRBJ2-1	TRBV20-1	CSASIIHEQFF
TRBJ2-1	TRBV6-1	CAAGQGGTGIDEQFF
TRBJ2-7	TRBV11-2	CASSLRGLDYEQYF
TRBJ2-2	TRBV13	CASSLGRGGLANTGELFF
TRBJ2-4	TRBV27	CASSSPITSGKNIQYF
TRBJ1-1	TRBV7-8	CASSSRQGPQVGAFF
TRBJ2-5	TRBV7-2	CASSLAAPRLVETQYF
TRBJ1-1	TRBV9	CASSTWDTNTEAFF
TRBJ2-5	TRBV10-3	CAISSSGGEETQYF
TRBJ1-2	TRBV25-1	CASSEGEGSRDGYTF
TRBJ2-3	TRBV6-1	CASSESFSTDTQYF
TRBJ2-7	TRBV7-6	CASSPNSGRPSHEQYF
TRBJ2-1	TRBV7-3	CASSPGSGSVGEQFF
TRBJ2-1	TRBV11-2	CASRFSGGALGEQFF
TRBJ1-4	TRBV19	CASQPTDATNEKLFF
TRBJ1-4	TRBV29-1	CSVSGRLTNEKLFF
TRBJ2-4	TRBV27	CASSPIVGNIQYF
TRBJ1-2	TRBV27	CASSLWAGGPYGYTF
TRBJ1-2	TRBV6-6	CASSRQANYGYTF
TRBJ2-7	TRBV27	CASSNPLAGGNEQYF
TRBJ2-6	TRBV4-2	CASSHVTTTGTTAGANVLTF
TRBJ1-2	TRBV29-1	CSVVGTGLYGYTF
TRBJ2-7	TRBV27	CASGGTGPTYEQYF
TRBJ2-3	TRBV4-2	CASSQDPGQGADTQYF
TRBJ2-3	TRBV4-3	CASSQRQGGESTDTQYF
TRBJ2-7	TRBV5-4	CASSLVPSAGEQYF
TRBJ1-6	TRBV5-1	CASSKDRGLSSYNSPLHF
TRBJ1-6	TRBV5-1	CASSLNSERSPLHF
TRBJ1-5	TRBV1	CTSSQVACFQPQHF
TRBJ2-5	TRBV7-7	CASRPYGQGQVVTQYF
NA	TRBV5-5	CASSLGSGVEQYF
TRBJ2-7	TRBV14	CASSQDPPGIRNYEQYF
TRBJ1-3	TRBV28	CASSTGYSGNTIYF
TRBJ2-7	TRBV30	CAWSLSGEREQYF